This T cell receptor beta chain was observed in a study of early T cells in non-severe SARS-CoV-2 infection. Overall study context: Chains from this unsorted whole-blood bulk RNA could not be paired.

This clonotype was recorded many times. Its antigen remains unknown. The study, taken as a whole, reports: In VDJdb matching, anti-spike CD8 responses were favored while private and CD4 specificities went missing.

Separate cDNA molecules each had unique molecular identifiers attached to them. Each CDR3 protein is one row after TCRdb ran MiXCR on the 5' RACE reads. The sample consists of around 58,000 distinct CDR3 sequences, about 15% of them appearing once. The V segment lost 3 bases and the J segment 7 bases; nucleotides outside the gene matches: 9. The CDR3 contains 16 residues. Germline CDR1 reads MDHEN; CDR2 reads SYDVKM. The J gene is TRBJ2-2, the V gene TRBV28; 9 bases map to TRBD2. The specimen comprised whole blood, sampled at baseline. The origin of this receptor is an adult who was a healthcare worker with PCR-confirmed SARS-CoV-2 infection or an uninfected control (not recorded which). CDR3 sequence (DNA): TGTGCCAGCAGTTTGCGGCGGGAGGGCCCTGGCGGGGAGCTGTTTTTT. Its protein product is CASSLRREGPGGELFF.